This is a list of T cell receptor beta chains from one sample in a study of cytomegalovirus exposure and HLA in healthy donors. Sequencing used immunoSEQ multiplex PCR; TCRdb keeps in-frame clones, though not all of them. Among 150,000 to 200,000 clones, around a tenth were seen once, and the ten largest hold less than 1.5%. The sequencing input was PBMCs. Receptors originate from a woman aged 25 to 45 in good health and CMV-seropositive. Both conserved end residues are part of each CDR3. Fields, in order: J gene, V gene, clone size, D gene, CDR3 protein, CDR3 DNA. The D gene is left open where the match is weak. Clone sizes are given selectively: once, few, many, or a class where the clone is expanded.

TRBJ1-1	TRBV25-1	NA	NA	CASSDRRHTEAFF	TGTGCCAGCAGTGACAGGAGGCACACTGAAGCTTTCTTT
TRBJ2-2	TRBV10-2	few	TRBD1	CASSPRRTGYTGELFF	TGCGCCAGCAGCCCCCGTAGGACAGGGTACACCGGGGAGCTGTTTTTT
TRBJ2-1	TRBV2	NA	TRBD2	CASYPAGGPDNEQFF	TGTGCCAGTTATCCAGCGGGAGGGCCAGACAATGAGCAGTTCTTC
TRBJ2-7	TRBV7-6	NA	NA	CASSLEDTSYEQYF	TGTGCCAGCAGCTTAGAGGACACTTCCTACGAGCAGTACTTC
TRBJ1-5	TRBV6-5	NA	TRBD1	CASGKQGASAQPQHF	TGTGCCAGCGGGAAACAGGGGGCGTCCGCCCAGCCCCAGCATTTT
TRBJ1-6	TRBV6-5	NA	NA	CASSLDSSNSPLHF	TGTGCCAGCAGTTTGGACAGTTCTAATTCACCCCTCCACTTT
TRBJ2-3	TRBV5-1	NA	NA	CASSRSGRVDTQYF	TGCGCCAGCAGCAGGAGCGGAAGAGTAGATACGCAGTATTTT
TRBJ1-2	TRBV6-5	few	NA	CASRPDTNYGYTF	TGTGCCAGCAGACCGGACACTAACTATGGCTACACCTTC
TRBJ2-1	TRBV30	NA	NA	CAWSVALLFSEQFF	TGTGCCTGGAGTGTAGCGCTGCTATTCAGTGAGCAGTTCTTC
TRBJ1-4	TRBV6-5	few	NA	CASSPRGSTNEKLFF	TGTGCCAGCAGCCCTCGGGGTTCAACTAATGAAAAACTGTTTTTT
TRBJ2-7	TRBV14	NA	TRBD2	CASSQPGLAGVKQYF	TGTGCCAGCAGCCAGCCCGGACTAGCGGGAGTCAAGCAGTACTTC
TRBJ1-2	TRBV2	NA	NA	CASETTGSGYTF	TGTGCCAGCGAAACTACAGGGAGTGGCTACACCTTC
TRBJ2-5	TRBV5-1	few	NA	CASSFGAQETQYF	TGCGCCAGCAGCTTCGGTGCCCAAGAGACCCAGTACTTC
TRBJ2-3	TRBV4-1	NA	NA	CASSRAPGLYTDTQYF	TGCGCCAGCAGCCGGGCGCCGGGACTCTACACAGATACGCAGTATTTT
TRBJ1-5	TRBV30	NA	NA	CAWRDSYSNRPQHF	TGTGCCTGGAGGGACTCCTATAGCAATCGGCCCCAGCATTTT
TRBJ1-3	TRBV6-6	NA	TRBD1	CASSLAPDRGGNTIYF	TGTGCCAGCAGTTTAGCCCCCGACAGGGGTGGAAACACCATATATTTT
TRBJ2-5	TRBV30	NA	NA	CAWSVFFQEAQYF	TGTGCCTGGAGTGTATTCTTTCAAGAGGCCCAGTACTTC
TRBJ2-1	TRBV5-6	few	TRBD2	CASDFASGRANEQFF	TGTGCCAGCGACTTTGCTAGCGGGAGGGCCAATGAGCAGTTCTTC
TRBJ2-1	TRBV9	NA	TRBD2	CASSAPGGRWDNEQFF	TGTGCCAGCAGCGCCCCTGGCGGGAGGTGGGACAATGAGCAGTTCTTC
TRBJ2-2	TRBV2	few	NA	CASNVRGNTGELFF	TGTGCCAGCAACGTTAGGGGGAACACCGGGGAGCTGTTTTTT
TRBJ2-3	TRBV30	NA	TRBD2	CAASTGTSGADTQYF	TGTGCCGCCTCTACCGGGACTAGCGGGGCAGATACGCAGTATTTT
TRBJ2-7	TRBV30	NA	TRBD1	CAWSVLYRGRGNEQYF	TGTGCCTGGAGTGTACTTTACCGGGGCAGGGGGAACGAGCAGTACTTC
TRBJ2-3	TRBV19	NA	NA	CASRDQGSTDTQYF	TGTGCCAGTAGGGATCAGGGTAGCACAGATACGCAGTATTTT
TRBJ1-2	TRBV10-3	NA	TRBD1	CAISGGVGRQGDYGYTF	TGTGCCATCAGTGGTGGTGTGGGAAGACAGGGGGACTATGGCTACACCTTC
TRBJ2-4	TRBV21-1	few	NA	CASSKGRGGLAGMGLEAKNIQYF	TGTGCCAGCAGCAAAGGAAGGGGAGGACTAGCGGGGATGGGGCTAGAGGCCAAAAACATTCAGTACTTC
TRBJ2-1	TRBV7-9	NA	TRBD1	CASSLRDRAYNEQFF	TGTGCCAGCAGCTTAAGGGACAGGGCCTACAATGAGCAGTTCTTC
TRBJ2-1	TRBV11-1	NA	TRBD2	CASSLAFGTSGSEQFF	TGTGCCAGCAGCTTAGCCTTCGGGACTAGCGGGAGTGAGCAGTTCTTC
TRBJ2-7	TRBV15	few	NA	CATSRPGRPEQYF	TGTGCCACCAGCAGACCCGGTCGTCCCGAGCAGTACTTC
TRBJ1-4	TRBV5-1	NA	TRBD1	CASSLLGQGEKLFF	TGCGCCAGCAGCCTACTAGGACAGGGTGAAAAACTGTTTTTT
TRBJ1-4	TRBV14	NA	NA	CASSQEREKLFF	TGTGCCAGCAGCCAAGAGCGTGAGAAACTGTTTTTT
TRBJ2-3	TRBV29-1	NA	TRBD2	CSVEAGENTDTQYF	TGCAGCGTTGAGGCGGGAGAGAACACAGATACGCAGTATTTT
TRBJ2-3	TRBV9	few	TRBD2	CASSPTSGSGYTQYF	TGTGCCAGCAGCCCCACTAGCGGGAGCGGGTATACGCAGTATTTT
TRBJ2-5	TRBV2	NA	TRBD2	CASSEGLVVTQYF	TGTGCCAGCAGTGAGGGACTAGTGGTGACCCAGTACTTC
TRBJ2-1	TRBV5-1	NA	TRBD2	CASSRVGGAYNEQFF	TGCGCCAGCAGCCGCGTGGGGGGGGCCTACAATGAGCAGTTCTTC
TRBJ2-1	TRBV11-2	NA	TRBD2	CASSLEGLAGGRNEQFF	TGTGCCAGCAGCTTAGAGGGCCTAGCGGGAGGGCGCAATGAGCAGTTCTTC
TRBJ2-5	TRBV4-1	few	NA	CASSQVEGRETQYF	TGCGCCAGCAGCCAAGTCGAGGGGAGGGAGACCCAGTACTTC
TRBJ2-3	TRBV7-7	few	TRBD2	CASSLNLAGGIPDTQYF	TGTGCCAGCAGCTTAAACCTAGCGGGAGGGATACCAGATACGCAGTATTTT
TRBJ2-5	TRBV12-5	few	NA	CASGPGVANIQETQYF	TGTGCTAGTGGCCCTGGGGTAGCGAACATCCAAGAGACCCAGTACTTC
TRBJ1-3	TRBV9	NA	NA	CASSVAYSSGNTIYF	TGTGCCAGCAGCGTAGCGTATAGTTCTGGAAACACCATATATTTT
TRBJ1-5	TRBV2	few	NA	CASSLSRSQAQPQHF	TGTGCCAGCAGCCTCTCCCGATCCCAGGCCCAGCCCCAGCATTTT
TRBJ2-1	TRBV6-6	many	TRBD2	CASSPRMTSGKNEQFF	TGTGCCAGCAGCCCCCGGATGACTAGCGGGAAAAATGAGCAGTTCTTC
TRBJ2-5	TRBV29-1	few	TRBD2	CSVEGRLAGRGETQYF	TGCAGCGTTGAAGGCCGACTAGCGGGAAGAGGGGAGACCCAGTACTTC
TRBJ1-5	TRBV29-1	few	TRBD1	CSVVVRGRDQPQHF	TGCAGCGTCGTAGTTAGGGGGCGCGATCAGCCCCAGCATTTT
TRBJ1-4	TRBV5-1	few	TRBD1	CASSRGQGNEKLFF	TGCGCCAGCAGCCGGGGACAGGGGAATGAAAAACTGTTTTTT
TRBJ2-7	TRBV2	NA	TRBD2	CASRPGLAGGEQYF	TGTGCCAGCAGACCGGGACTAGCGGGAGGCGAGCAGTACTTC